These T cell receptor beta chains were read from a single sample in a study of response to subunit inactivated influenza vaccine. TCRdb re-analysed the RT-PCR reads in MiXCR, keeping a single row per CDR3 protein. The table has about 500,000 distinct CDR3 sequences, more than 15% seen once; the top ten hold roughly 3.1%. The starting material was CD4+ T cells sorted from PBMCs, obtained roughly 24 months after vaccination. The source of these receptors is a man between 50 and 70 years old who received an inactivated influenza vaccine. CDR3s include the opening cysteine and the closing phenylalanine or tryptophan.

J: TRBJ1-1; V: TRBV20-1; CDR3: CSASRTGISSEAFF
J: TRBJ2-7; V: TRBV3-1; CDR3: CASSLGQGHEQYF
J: TRBJ2-7; V: TRBV6-5; CDR3: CASSYHNRATYEQYF
J: TRBJ2-1; V: TRBV15; CDR3: CATSRDLAGAGEQFF
J: TRBJ2-2; V: TRBV30; CDR3: CACGPSAGELFF
J: TRBJ2-7; V: TRBV19; CDR3: CASSKAGGSYEQYF
J: TRBJ1-2; V: TRBV12-3/TRBV12-4; CDR3: CASSPRDRGNYGYTF
J: TRBJ1-5; V: TRBV12-3/TRBV12-4; CDR3: CASSFSSGPQHF
J: TRBJ2-7; V: TRBV6-1; CDR3: CASRVPGLAYEQYF
J: TRBJ1-3; V: TRBV7-2; CDR3: CASIQGGVRNTIYF
J: TRBJ2-2; V: TRBV11-3; CDR3: CASSLGRDRGTGELFF
J: TRBJ2-1; V: TRBV18; CDR3: CASSPEAGEAYNEQFF
J: TRBJ1-2; V: TRBV20-1; CDR3: CSAPRSSFGYTF
J: TRBJ2-7; V: TRBV10-3; CDR3: CAISGTGGTDEQYF
J: TRBJ2-3; V: TRBV15; CDR3: CATSRDGRTDTQYF
J: TRBJ2-1; V: TRBV10-2; CDR3: CAAAGTPYNEQFF
J: TRBJ1-1; V: TRBV28; CDR3: CASRPLGGRTEAFF
J: TRBJ2-7; V: TRBV10-3; CDR3: CAISGRRFSYEQYF
J: TRBJ1-2; V: TRBV5-1; CDR3: CASSLAWGGYGYTF
J: TRBJ1-1; V: TRBV20-1; CDR3: CSARGGGRYTEAFF
J: TRBJ2-5; V: TRBV20-1; CDR3: CSARETGLTQYF
J: TRBJ1-2; V: TRBV12-3/TRBV12-4; CDR3: CASSLGFGDGYTF
J: TRBJ2-4; V: TRBV6-5; CDR3: CASSFQGAGMNIQYF
J: TRBJ2-3; V: TRBV9; CDR3: CASSRWTSGDITDTRYF
J: TRBJ2-2; V: TRBV12-3/TRBV12-4; CDR3: CTRSPALFSQDTGELFF
J: TRBJ2-7; V: TRBV11-2; CDR3: CASSLVGLAGVYEQYF
J: TRBJ2-3; V: TRBV12-3/TRBV12-4; CDR3: CASSFRRRSSTDTQYF
J: TRBJ2-7; V: TRBV27; CDR3: CASRPTNSYEQYF
J: TRBJ2-7; V: TRBV5-1; CDR3: CASSMELAGSEQYF
J: TRBJ2-2; V: TRBV7-9; CDR3: CASSHDRGDTGELFF
J: TRBJ2-7; V: TRBV6-2/TRBV6-3; CDR3: CASSYSSYEQYF
J: TRBJ1-2; V: TRBV4-1; CDR3: CASSPGPSGIYGYTF
J: TRBJ2-7; V: TRBV20-1; CDR3: CSAPETRTGIHHEQYF
J: TRBJ2-7; V: TRBV6-1; CDR3: CASSSPDRRSYEQYF
J: TRBJ2-2; V: TRBV12-3/TRBV12-4; CDR3: CASSLEAGAPGELFF
J: TRBJ2-2; V: TRBV4-2; CDR3: CASSQSLTSGKNTGELFF
J: TRBJ2-2; V: TRBV18; CDR3: CASSPIGTGNTGELFF
J: TRBJ1-4; V: TRBV5-1; CDR3: CASSLAKGTGELFF
J: TRBJ1-4; V: TRBV12-3/TRBV12-4; CDR3: CASSPHGSTSEKLFF
J: TRBJ1-1; V: TRBV6-1; CDR3: CACSRWGRYTEAFF
J: TRBJ2-3; V: TRBV4-2; CDR3: CASSPSGGTQYF
J: TRBJ1-1; V: TRBV28; CDR3: CASSLVLSEAFF
J: TRBJ2-5; V: TRBV7-2; CDR3: CASSLEAGVGYF